The following is a T cell receptor (beta chain) sequence with its context. The antigen remains undetermined. Read data end 3 residues before the CDR3 end; the end is taken from the germline J gene. TCRdb keeps only in-frame clones here, not all; method: immunoSEQ multiplex PCR. This sample's table has about 14,000 clones. The CDR3 totals 12 residues. The germline V gene encodes CDR1 DFQATT and CDR2 SNEGSKA (reference sequence). This sample was taken from a study of Tregs in tolerant kidney transplant recipients. Study-wide findings and caveats: The most relevant donor-specific Treg TCRbeta repertoire apparently came from expansion with activated donor B cells. The small number of patients limits these findings pending further validation.

The nonmyeloablative bone marrow transplants came from related graft donors, with transient mixed chimerism. Unstimulated Tregs (CD4+CD25+CD127-) and CD4+CD25- non-Tregs were sorted from PBMCs. Sequenced here: CD8+ T cells from blood (PBMCs), sampled 6 months after the transplant. The chain has TRBV20-1 and TRBJ2-3, with TRBD1 identical over 7 bases. The sequence was obtained from a human patient who received a combined kidney and bone marrow transplant. Some of the T cells might come from the graft donor. Partial CDR3 DNA: TGCATCTCGGACAGGATCCAAGAGACG. It translates to CISDRIQET. The entire CDR3 reads CISDRIQETQYF.